This T cell receptor (beta chain) was captured in a study of T cell changes during pregnancy in multiple sclerosis. This CDR3 contains 13 residues. The V and J ends lost 6 bases and 9 bases respectively, with 17 bases between them. Germline lookup yields CDR1 MGHDK and CDR2 SYGVNS. Data came from immunoSEQ multiplex PCR; TCRdb stores just in-frame clones and leaves some out. The sample carries 50,000 to 65,000 clones, around 96% recorded once. The rearrangement links TRBV25-1 to TRBJ1-2, with a tentative D call TRBD1 (5 bases). The receptor was derived from a female donor with multiple sclerosis, enrolled in a pregnancy study. The starting material was CD8+ T cells from peripheral blood mononuclear cells, obtained after pregnancy. The CDR3 sequence: CASSPGDHLSYTF. As DNA, the CDR3 is TGTGCCAGCAGCCCGGGGGACCACCTGAGCTACACCTTC.